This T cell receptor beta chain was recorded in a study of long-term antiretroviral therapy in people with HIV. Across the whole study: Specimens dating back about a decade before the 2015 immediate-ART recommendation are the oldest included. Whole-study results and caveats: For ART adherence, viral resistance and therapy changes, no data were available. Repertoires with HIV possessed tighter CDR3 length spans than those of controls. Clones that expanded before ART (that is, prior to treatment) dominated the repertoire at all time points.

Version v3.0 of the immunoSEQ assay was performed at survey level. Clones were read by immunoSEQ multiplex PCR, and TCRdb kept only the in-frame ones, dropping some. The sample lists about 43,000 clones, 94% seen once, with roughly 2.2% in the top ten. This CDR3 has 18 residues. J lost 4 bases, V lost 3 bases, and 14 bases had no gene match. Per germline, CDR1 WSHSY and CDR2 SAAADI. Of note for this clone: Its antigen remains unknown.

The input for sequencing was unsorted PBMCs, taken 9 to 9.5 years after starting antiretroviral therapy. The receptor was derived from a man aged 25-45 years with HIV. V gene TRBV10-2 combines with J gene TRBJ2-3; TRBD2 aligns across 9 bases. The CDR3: CASSEGPWRTSESDTQYF. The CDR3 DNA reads TGCGCCAGCAGTGAAGGGCCTTGGCGGACTAGCGAGTCAGATACGCAGTATTTT.